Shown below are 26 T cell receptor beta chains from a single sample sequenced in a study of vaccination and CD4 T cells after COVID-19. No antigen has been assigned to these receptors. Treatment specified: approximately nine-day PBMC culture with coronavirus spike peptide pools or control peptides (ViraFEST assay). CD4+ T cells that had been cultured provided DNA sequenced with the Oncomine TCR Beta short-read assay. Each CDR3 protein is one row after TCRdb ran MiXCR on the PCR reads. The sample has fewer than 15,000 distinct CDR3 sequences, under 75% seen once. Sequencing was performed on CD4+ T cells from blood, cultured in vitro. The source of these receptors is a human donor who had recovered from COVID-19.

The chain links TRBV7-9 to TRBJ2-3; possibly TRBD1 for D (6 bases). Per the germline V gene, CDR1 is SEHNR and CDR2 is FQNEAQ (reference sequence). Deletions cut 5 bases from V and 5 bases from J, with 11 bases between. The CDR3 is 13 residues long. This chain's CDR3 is CASSPTGIDTQYF. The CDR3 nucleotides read TGTGCCAGCAGCCCTACAGGGATAGATACGCAGTATTTT.

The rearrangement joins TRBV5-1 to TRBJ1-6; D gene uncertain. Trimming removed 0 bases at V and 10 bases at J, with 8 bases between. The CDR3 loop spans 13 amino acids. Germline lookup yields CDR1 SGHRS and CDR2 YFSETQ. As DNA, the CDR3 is TGCGCCAGCAGCTTGGAACGGCAGTCACCCCTCCACTTT. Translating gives CASSLERQSPLHF.

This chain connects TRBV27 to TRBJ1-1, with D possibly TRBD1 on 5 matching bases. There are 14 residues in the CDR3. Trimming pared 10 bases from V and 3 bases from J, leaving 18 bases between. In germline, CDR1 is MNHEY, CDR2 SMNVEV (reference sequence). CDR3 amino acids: CATAGQGRDTEAFF. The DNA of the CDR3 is TGTGCCACCGCGGGGCAGGGTCGGGACACTGAAGCTTTCTTT.

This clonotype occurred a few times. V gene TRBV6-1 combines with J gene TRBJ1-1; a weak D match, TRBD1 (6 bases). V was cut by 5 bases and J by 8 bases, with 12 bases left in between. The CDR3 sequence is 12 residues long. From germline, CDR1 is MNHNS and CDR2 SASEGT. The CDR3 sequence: CASSPTGPEAFF. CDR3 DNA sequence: TGTGCCAGCAGTCCGACAGGTCCAGAAGCTTTCTTT.

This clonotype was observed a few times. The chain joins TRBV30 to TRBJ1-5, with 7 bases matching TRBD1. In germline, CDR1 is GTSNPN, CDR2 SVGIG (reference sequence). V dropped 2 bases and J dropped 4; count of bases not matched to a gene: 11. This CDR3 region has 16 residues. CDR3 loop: CAWSPGRTGGNQPQHF. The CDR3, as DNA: TGTGCCTGGAGTCCTGGACGGACAGGTGGGAATCAGCCCCAGCATTTT.

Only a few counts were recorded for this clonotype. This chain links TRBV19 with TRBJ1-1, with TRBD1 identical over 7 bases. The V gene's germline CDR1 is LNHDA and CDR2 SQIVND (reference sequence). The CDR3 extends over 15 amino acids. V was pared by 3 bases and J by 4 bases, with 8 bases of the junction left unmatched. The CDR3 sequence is CASSIPQGVGTEAFF. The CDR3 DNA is TGTGCCAGTAGTATCCCTCAGGGGGTGGGCACTGAAGCTTTCTTT.

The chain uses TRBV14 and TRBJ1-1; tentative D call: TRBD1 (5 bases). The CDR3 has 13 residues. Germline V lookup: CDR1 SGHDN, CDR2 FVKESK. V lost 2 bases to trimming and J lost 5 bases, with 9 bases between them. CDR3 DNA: TGTGCCAGCAGCCAACAGGGATGGACTGAAGCTTTCTTT. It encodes CASSQQGWTEAFF.

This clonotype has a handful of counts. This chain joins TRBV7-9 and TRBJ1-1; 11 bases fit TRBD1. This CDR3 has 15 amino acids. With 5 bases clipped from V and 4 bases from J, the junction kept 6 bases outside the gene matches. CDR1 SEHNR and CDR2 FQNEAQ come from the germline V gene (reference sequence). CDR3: CASSRPGQGVTEAFF. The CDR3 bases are TGTGCCAGCAGCAGGCCGGGACAGGGGGTCACTGAAGCTTTCTTT.

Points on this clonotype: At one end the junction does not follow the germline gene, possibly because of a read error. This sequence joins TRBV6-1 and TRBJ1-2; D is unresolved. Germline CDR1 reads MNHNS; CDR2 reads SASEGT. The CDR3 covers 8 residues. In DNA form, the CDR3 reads TGTGCCAGGAAGCGAATTTCCTTC. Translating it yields CARKRISF.

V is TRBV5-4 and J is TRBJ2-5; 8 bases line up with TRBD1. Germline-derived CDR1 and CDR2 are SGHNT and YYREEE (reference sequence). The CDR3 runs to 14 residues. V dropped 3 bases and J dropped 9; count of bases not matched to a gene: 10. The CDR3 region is CASSSSGTGKAQYF. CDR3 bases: TGTGCCAGCAGCTCGTCCGGGACAGGAAAGGCCCAGTACTTC.

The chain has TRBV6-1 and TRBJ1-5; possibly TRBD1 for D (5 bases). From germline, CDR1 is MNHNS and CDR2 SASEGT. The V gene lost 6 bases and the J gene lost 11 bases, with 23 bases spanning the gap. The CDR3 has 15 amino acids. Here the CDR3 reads CASSAPGTPLGTQHF. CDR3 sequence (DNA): TGTGCCAGCAGCGCCCCCGGGACCCCTTTAGGTACCCAGCATTTT.

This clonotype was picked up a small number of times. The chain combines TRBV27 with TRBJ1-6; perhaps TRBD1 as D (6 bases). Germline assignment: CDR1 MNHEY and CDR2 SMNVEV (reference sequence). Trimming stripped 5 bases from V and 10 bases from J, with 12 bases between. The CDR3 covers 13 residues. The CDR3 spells CASSNRARSPLHF. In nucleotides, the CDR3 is TGTGCCAGCAGTAACAGGGCACGATCACCCCTCCACTTT.

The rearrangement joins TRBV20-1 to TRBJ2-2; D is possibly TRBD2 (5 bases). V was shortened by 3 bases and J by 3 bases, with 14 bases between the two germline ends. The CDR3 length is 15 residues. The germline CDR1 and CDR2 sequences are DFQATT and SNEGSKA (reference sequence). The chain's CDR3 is CSASRTFTHTGELFF. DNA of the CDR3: TGCAGTGCTAGCCGGACTTTCACCCACACCGGGGAGCTGTTTTTT.

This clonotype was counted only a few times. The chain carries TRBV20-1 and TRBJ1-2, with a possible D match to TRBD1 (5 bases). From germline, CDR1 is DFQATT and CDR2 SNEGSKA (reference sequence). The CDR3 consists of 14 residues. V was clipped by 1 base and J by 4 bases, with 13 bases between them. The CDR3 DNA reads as TGCAGTGCTAGAGGACAGTTTAGAATCTATGGCTACACCTTC. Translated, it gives CSARGQFRIYGYTF.

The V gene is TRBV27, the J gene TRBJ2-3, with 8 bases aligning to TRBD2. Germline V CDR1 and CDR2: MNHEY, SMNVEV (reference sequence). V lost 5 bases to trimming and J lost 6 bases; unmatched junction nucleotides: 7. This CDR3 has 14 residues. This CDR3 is CASSILAARDTQYF. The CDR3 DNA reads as TGTGCCAGCAGTATACTAGCGGCCCGTGATACGCAGTATTTT.

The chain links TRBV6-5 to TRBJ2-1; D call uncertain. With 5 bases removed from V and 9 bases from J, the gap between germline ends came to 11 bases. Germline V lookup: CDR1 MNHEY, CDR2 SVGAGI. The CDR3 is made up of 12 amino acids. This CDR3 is CASSHLWGEQFF. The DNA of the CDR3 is TGTGCCAGCAGTCACTTGTGGGGTGAGCAGTTCTTC.

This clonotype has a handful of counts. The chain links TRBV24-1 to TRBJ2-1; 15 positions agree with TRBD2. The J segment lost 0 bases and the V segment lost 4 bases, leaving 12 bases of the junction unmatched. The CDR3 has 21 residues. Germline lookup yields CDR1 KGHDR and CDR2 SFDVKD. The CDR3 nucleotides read TGTGCCACCAGTGACCCACCGGGACTAGCGGGAGGCTTTAGCTCCTACAATGAGCAGTTCTTC. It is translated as CATSDPPGLAGGFSSYNEQFF.

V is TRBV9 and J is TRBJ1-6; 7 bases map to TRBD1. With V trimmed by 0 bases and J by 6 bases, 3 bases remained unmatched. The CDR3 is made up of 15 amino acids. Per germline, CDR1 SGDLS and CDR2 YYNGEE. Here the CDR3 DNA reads TGTGCCAGCAGCGTAGAGGGGGCCATTAATTCACCCCTCCACTTT. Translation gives CASSVEGAINSPLHF.

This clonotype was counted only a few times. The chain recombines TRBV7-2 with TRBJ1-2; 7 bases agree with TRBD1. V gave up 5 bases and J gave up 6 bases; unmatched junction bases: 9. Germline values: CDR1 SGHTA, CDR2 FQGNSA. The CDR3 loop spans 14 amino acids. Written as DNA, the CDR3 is TGTGCCAGCAGCGAACCGACAGGGTCAAATGGCTACACCTTC. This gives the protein CASSEPTGSNGYTF.

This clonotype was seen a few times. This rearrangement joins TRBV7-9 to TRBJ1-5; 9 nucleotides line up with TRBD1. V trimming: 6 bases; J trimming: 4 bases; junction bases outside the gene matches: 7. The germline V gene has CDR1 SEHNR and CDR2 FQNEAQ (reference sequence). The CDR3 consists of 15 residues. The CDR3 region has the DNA TGTGCCAGCAGAGATGACAGGGGGGCGAATCAGCCCCAGCATTTT. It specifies CASRDDRGANQPQHF. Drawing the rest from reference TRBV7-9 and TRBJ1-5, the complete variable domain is DTGVSQNPRHKITKRGQNVTFRCDPISEHNRLYWYRQTLGQGPEFLTYFQNEAQLEKSRLLSDRFSAERPKGSFSTLEIQRTEQGDSAMYLCASRDDRGANQPQHFGDGTRLSIL.

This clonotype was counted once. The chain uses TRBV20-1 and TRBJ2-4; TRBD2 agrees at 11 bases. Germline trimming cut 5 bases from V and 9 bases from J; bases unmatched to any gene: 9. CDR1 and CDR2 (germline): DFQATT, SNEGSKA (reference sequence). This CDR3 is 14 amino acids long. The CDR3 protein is CSAPDSGRAGIQYF. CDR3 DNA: TGCAGTGCTCCTGATAGCGGGAGGGCCGGCATTCAGTACTTC.

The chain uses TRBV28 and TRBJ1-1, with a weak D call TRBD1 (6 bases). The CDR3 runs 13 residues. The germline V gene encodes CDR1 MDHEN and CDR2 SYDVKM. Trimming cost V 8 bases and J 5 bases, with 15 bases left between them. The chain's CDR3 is CASGEGGRTEAFF. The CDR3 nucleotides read TGTGCCAGCGGAGAAGGGGGGCGAACTGAAGCTTTCTTT.

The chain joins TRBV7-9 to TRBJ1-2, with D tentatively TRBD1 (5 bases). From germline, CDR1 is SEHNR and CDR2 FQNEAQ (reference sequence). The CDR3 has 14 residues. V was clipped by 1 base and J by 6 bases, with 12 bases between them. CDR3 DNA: TGTGCCAGCAGCTTAGTCGGGGGGGTGCATGGCTACACCTTC. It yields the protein CASSLVGGVHGYTF.

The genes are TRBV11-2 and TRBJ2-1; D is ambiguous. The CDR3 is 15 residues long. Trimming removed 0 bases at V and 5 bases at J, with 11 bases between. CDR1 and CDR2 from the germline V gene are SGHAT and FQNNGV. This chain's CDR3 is CASSLEVGFHNEQFF. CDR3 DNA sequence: TGTGCCAGCAGCTTAGAAGTCGGGTTTCACAATGAGCAGTTCTTC.

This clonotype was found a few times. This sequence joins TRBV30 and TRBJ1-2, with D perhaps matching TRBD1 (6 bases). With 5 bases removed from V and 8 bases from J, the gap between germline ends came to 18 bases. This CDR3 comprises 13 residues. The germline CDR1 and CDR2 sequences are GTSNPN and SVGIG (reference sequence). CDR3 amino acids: CAWEGGVPRGYTF. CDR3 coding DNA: TGTGCCTGGGAGGGGGGCGTTCCGCGGGGCTACACCTTC.

This CDR3 reads CATSLTGGGNQPQHF. CDR3 DNA: TGTGCCACCAGCTTGACAGGGGGAGGTAATCAGCCCCAGCATTTT. The V and J genes are TRBV24-1 and TRBJ1-5; 9 nucleotides agree with TRBD1. The CDR3 is 15 amino acids. With V trimmed by 7 bases and J by 4 bases, 7 bases remained unmatched. Germline CDR1 is KGHDR and CDR2 is SFDVKD.